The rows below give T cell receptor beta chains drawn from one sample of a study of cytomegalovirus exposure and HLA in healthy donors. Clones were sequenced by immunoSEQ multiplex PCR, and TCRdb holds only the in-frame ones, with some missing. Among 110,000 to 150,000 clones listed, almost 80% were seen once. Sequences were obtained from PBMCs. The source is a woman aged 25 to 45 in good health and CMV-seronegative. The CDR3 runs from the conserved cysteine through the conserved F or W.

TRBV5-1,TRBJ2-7,CASSFSTGGAYEQYF
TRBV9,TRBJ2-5,CASSVGTGRETQYF
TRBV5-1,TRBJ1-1,CASSPDRGGTEAFF
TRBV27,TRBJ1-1,CASSLQVRTEAFF
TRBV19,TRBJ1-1,CASSNDRGRLNTEAFF
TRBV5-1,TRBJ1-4,CASSLQGAGEKLFF
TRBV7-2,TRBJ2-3,CASSLHTDTQYF
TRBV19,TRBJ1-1,CASRGGQGAMNTEAFF
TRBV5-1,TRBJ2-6,CASSGGGTGDVVLTF
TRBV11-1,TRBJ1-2,CASSPEVSFNYGYTF
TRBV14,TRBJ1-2,CASSQATGGYGYTF
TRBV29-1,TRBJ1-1,CSVNKQGEAFF
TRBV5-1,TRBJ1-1,CASSVEPGDTEAFF
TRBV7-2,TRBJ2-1,CASSLAGGPDEQFF
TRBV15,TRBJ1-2,CATSRADRVAGYTF
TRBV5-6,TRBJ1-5,CASSLGAGGGNQPQHF
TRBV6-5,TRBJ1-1,CASTNGGSATEAFF
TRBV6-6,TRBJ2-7,CASSNPSGRGYEQYF
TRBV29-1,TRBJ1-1,CSVEAPGQSEAFF
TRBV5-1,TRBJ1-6,CASRESTLDNSPLHF
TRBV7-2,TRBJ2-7,CASSLANSGGLTGEQYF
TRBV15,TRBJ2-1,CATSRSTGEQFF
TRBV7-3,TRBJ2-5,CASSSHYQETQYF
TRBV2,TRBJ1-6,CASSERTGGKSPLHF
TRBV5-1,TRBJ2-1,CASSFGMETLRGEQFF
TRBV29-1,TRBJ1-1,CSVGRTLRDTEAFF
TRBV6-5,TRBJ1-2,CASSRFLGASYGYTF
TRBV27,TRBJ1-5,CASSLGGYSNQPQHF
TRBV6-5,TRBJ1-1,CASSYSRVNTEAFF
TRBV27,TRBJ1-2,CASSFNRVGNYGYTF
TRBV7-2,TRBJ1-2,CASRSGGGSYGYTF
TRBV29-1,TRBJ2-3,CSPRHGDTQYF
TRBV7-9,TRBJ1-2,CASSLAQGVSRYGYTF
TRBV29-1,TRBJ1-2,CSVQQGRGYTF
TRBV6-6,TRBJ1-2,CASSWRQGGNGYTF
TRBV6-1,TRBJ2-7,CASSELDNPYEQYF
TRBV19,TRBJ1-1,CASTLAPYRVSMNTEAFF